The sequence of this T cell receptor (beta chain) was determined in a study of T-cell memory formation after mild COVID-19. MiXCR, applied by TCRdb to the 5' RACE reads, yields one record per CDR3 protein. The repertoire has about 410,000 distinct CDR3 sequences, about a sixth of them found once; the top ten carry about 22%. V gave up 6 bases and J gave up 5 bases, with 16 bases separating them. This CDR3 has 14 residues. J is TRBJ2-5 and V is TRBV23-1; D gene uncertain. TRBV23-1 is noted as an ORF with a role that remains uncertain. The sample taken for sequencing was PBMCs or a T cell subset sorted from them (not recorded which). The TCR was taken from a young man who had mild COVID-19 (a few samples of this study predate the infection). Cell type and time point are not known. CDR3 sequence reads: CASRRSESMETQYF. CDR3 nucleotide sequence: TGCGCCAGCAGGAGAAGTGAGTCCATGGAGACCCAGTACTTC.